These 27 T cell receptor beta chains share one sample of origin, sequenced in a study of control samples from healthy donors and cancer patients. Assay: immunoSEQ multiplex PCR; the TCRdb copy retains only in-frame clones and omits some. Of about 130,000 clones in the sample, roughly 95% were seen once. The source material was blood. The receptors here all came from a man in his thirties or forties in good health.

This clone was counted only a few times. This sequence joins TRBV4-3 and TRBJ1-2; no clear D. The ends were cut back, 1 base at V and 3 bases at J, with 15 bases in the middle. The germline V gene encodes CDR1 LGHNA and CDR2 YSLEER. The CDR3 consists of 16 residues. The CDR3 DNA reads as TGCGCCAGCAGCCAAGTGGCGACCCGGGATCACTATGGCTACACCTTC. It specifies CASSQVATRDHYGYTF.

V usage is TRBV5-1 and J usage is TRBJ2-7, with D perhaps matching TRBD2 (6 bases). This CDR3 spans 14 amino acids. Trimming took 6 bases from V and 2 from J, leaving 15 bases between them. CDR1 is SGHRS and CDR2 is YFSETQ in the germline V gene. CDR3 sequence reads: CASTEGTYPYEQYF. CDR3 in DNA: TGCGCCAGCACGGAGGGGACTTACCCCTACGAGCAGTACTTC.

CDR3: CACTDSWTGELFF. CDR3 coding DNA: TGTGCCTGCACGGACAGCTGGACCGGGGAGCTGTTTTTT. The gene calls are TRBV30 and TRBJ2-2; D is possibly TRBD1 (6 bases). The germline V gene has CDR1 GTSNPN and CDR2 SVGIG (reference sequence). This CDR3 has 13 amino acids. The ends were cut back, 6 bases at V and 5 bases at J, with 13 bases in the middle.

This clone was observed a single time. The CDR3 here is CASSTTSEGYEQYF. The CDR3 DNA sequence: TGTGCCAGCAGCACGACTAGCGAGGGATACGAGCAGTACTTC. The rearrangement joins TRBV5-4 to TRBJ2-7, with 8 bases lining up with TRBD2. After removal of 4 bases from V and 4 bases from J, the junction contained 7 bases not matched to a gene. CDR1 SGHNT and CDR2 YYREEE come from the germline V gene (reference sequence). The CDR3 has 14 residues.

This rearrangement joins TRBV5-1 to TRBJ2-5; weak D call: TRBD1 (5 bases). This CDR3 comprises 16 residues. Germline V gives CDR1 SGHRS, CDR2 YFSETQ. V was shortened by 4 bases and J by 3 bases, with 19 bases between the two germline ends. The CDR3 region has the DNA TGCGCCAGCAGCGACGGTGGGGCAGAAAAGAAAGAGACCCAGTACTTC. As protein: CASSDGGAEKKETQYF.

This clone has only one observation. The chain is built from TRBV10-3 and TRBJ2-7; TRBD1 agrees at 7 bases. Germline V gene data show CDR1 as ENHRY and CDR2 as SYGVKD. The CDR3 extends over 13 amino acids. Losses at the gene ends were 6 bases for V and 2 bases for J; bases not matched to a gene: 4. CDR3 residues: CAISRQGTYEQYF. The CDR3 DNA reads TGTGCCATCAGCCGACAGGGAACCTACGAGCAGTACTTC.

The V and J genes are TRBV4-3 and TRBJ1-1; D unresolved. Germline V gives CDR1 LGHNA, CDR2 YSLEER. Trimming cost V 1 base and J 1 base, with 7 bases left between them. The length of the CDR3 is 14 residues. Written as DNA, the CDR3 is TGCGCCAGCAGCCAAGGGGGTCAGAACACTGAAGCTTTCTTT. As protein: CASSQGGQNTEAFF.

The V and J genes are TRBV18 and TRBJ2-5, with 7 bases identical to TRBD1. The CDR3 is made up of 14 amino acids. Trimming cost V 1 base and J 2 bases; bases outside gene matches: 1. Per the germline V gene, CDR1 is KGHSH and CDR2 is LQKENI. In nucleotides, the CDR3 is TGTGCCAGCTCACCACGACAGGGACAAGAGACCCAGTACTTC. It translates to CASSPRQGQETQYF.

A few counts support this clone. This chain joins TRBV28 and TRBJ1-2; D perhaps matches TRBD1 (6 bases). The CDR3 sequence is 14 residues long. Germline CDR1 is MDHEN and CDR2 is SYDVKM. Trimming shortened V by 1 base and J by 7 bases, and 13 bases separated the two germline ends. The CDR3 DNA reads TGTGCCAGCAGTTTATCGTGGGGGGCTCCTGGCTACACCTTC. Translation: CASSLSWGAPGYTF.

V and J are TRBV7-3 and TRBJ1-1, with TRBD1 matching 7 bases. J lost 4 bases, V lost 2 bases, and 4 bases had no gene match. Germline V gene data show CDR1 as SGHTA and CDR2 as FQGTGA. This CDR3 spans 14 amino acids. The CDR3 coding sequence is TGTGCCAGCAGCTTATTGCCAGGGGGCACTGAAGCTTTCTTT. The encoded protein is CASSLLPGGTEAFF.

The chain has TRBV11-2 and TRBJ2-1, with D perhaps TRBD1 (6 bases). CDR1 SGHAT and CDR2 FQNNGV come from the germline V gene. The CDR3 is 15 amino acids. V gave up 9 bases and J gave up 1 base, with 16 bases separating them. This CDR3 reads CASALRGPSYNEQFF. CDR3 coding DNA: TGTGCCAGTGCCCTCAGGGGCCCTTCCTACAATGAGCAGTTCTTC.

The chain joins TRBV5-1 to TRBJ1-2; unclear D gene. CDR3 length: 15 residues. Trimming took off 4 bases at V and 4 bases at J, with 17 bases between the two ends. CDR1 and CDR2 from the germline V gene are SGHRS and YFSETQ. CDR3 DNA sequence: TGCGCCAGCAGCCCAGCAACGGGCCGGAGCTATGGCTACACCTTC. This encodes CASSPATGRSYGYTF.

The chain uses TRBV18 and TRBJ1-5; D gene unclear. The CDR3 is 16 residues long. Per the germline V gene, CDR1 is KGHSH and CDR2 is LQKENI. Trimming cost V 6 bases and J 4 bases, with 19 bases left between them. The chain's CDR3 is CASSPSLSYGNQPQHF. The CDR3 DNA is TGTGCCAGCTCCCCGAGTCTCTCATATGGAAATCAGCCCCAGCATTTT.

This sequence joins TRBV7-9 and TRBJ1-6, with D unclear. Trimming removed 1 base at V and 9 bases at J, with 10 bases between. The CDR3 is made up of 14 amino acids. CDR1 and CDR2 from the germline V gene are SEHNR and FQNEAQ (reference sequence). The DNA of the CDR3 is TGTGCCAGCAGCTTAGGTCCCTTAGGTTCACCCCTCCACTTT. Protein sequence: CASSLGPLGSPLHF.

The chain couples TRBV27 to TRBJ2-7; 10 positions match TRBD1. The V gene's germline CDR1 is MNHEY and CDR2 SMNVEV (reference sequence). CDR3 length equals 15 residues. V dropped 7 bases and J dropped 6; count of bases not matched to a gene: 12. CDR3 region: CASTPRWDRGFEQYF. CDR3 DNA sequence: TGTGCCAGCACACCCCGGTGGGACAGGGGCTTCGAGCAGTACTTC.

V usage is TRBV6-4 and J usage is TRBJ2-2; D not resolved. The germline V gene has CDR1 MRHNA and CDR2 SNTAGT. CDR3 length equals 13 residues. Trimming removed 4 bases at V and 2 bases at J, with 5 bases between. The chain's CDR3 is CASSAGNTGELFF. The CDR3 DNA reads TGTGCCAGCAGTGCAGGAAACACCGGGGAGCTGTTTTTT.

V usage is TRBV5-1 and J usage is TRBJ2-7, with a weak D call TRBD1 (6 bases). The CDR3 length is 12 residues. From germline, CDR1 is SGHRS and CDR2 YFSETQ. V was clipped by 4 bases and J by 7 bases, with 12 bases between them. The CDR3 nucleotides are TGCGCCAGCAGCACACCACAGGGAGAGCAGTACTTC. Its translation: CASSTPQGEQYF.

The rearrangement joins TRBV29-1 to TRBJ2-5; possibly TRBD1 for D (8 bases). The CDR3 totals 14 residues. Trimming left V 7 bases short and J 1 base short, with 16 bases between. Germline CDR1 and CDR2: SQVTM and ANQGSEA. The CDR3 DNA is TGCAGCGCACACAGGGGGGGTCTCCAAGAGACCCAGTACTTC. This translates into CSAHRGGLQETQYF.

The chain's CDR3 is CAGVPGAGEGTIYF. The CDR3, as DNA: TGTGCCGGGGTGCCGGGCGCTGGTGAGGGCACCATATATTTT. The V gene is TRBV2, the J gene TRBJ1-3; D uncertain. V lost 11 bases and J lost 9, with 23 bases in between. CDR1 and CDR2 (germline): SNHLY, FYNNEI. The CDR3 contains 14 residues.

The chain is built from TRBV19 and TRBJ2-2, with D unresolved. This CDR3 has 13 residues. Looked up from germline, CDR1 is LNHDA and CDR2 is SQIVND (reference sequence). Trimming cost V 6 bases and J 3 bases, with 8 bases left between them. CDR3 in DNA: TGTGCCAGTAGCAGTTTGGACACCGGGGAGCTGTTTTTT. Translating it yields CASSSLDTGELFF.

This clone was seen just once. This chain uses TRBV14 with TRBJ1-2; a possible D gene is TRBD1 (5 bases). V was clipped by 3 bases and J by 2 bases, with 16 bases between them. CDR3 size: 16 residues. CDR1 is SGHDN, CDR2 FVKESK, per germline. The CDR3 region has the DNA TGTGCCAGCAGCCAGACCCCCGGGGGGGTGAACTATGGCTACACCTTC. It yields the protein CASSQTPGGVNYGYTF.

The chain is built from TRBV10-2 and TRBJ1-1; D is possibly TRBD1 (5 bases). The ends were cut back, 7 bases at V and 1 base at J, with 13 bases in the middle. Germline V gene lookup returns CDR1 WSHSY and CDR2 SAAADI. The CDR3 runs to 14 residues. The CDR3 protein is CASTPGRPNTEAFF. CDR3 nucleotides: TGCGCCAGCACACCGGGACGTCCGAACACTGAAGCTTTCTTT.

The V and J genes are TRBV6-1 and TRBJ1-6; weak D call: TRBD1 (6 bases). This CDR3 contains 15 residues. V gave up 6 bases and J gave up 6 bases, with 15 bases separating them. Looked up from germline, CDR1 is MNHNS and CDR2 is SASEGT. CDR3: CASRFAGQPNSPLHF. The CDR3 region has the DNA TGTGCCAGCAGATTCGCGGGACAACCTAATTCACCCCTCCACTTT.

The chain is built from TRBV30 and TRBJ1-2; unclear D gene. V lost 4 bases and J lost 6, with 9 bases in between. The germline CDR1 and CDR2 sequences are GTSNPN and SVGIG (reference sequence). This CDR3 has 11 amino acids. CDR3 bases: TGTGCCTGGAAGGGCCTGCATGGCTACACCTTC. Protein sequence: CAWKGLHGYTF.

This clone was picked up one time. This chain's CDR3 is CASSQVVPGQGPQPQHF. DNA of the CDR3: TGCGCCAGCAGCCAAGTCGTTCCGGGACAGGGACCTCAGCCCCAGCATTTT. The chain couples TRBV4-1 to TRBJ1-5, with TRBD1 identical over 9 bases. Germline values: CDR1 MGHRA, CDR2 YSYEKL. The CDR3 runs 17 residues. V dropped 1 base and J dropped 6; count of bases not matched to a gene: 10.

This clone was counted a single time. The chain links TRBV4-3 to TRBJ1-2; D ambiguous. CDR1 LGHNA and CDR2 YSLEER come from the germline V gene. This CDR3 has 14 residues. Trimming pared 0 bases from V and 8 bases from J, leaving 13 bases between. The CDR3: CASSQERIVSGYTF. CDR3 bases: TGCGCCAGCAGCCAAGAGAGGATAGTGAGCGGCTACACCTTC.

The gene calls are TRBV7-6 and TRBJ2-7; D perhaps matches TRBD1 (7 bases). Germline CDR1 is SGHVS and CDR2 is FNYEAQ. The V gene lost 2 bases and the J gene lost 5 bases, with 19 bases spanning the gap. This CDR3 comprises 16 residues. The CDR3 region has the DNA TGTGCCAGCAGCTTAACAGGGGAGGCCCTGTTCCACGAGCAGTACTTC. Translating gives CASSLTGEALFHEQYF.